The T cell receptor (beta chain) described here comes from a study of blood T cell repertoires in COVID-19. Study details: Collection of acute and convalescent COVID-19 samples took place in the United States, Italy and Spain. From T cells, B-cell-depleted T cells, or PBMCs came the material, which was cDNA or gDNA.

A few counts support this clone. Additional DNA sequences in this sample encode the identical CDR3. Germline values: CDR1 SGHAT, CDR2 FQNNGV. V was cut by 2 bases and J by 5 bases, with 6 bases left in between. This CDR3 is 12 amino acids long. Original analysis: Nucleated cell number was recorded as an estimate derived from reference gene primer amplification. The protocol was immunoSEQ multiplex PCR, while the TCRdb copy is restricted to in-frame clones and leaves out a portion. The DNA was the basis for D and trimming; V, J and clone size are from that table. The profile shows roughly 87,000 clones, 72% of them singletons.

The chain joins TRBV11-2 to TRBJ2-5; no clear D. Sequencing used peripheral blood. This receptor was obtained from a woman of 80 years or more with acute or convalescent COVID-19. The CDR3 nucleotides read TGTGCCAGCAGCTTATCCCTGGAGACCCAGTACTTC. As protein: CASSLSLETQYF.